These 18 T cell receptor beta chains were all obtained from the same sample, sequenced in a study of CD8+CD57+ T cells in acquired aplastic anemia. All sequencing subjects had displayed CD8+CD57+ cell expansion on flow cytometry. CDR3 and TCR beta VDJ profiling relied on a genomic DNA template. MiXCR was run by TCRdb on the reads, yielding one entry per CDR3 protein. The sample lists about 160,000 distinct CDR3 sequences, roughly 43% occurring once. Sequencing used sorted CD4+, CD8+, or CD8+CD57+ T cells (not recorded which) from PBMCs. Receptors were obtained from a human donor with aplastic anemia.

This chain connects TRBV7-8 to TRBJ2-6, with D tentatively TRBD1 (6 bases). CDR3 length: 18 residues. The germline V gene encodes CDR1 SGHVS and CDR2 FQNEAQ. V lost 6 bases to trimming and J lost 0 bases, with 18 bases between them. CDR3 nucleotides: TGTGCCAGCAGAGGCAACAGGGCCCTACTCTCTGGGGCCAACGTCCTGACTTTC. As protein: CASRGNRALLSGANVLTF.

A note on this clonotype: This may be a read error: a much more frequent sequence differs by one nucleotide. This chain links TRBV12-3 or TRBV12-4 with TRBJ2-7; the D is unclear. The CDR3 sequence is 16 residues long. CDR3 sequence reads: CASSLNTGGSSCEQYF. CDR3 in DNA: TGTGCCAGCAGTTTAAATACTGGCGGCAGCTCCTGCGAGCAGTACTTC.

This clonotype was detected only a few times. The gene calls are TRBV6-2 or TRBV6-3 and TRBJ1-1; D remains unclear. V dropped 2 bases and J dropped 1 base, with 14 bases sitting between them. The CDR3 length is 16 residues. The germline CDR1 and CDR2 sequences are MNHEY and SVGEGT. The chain's CDR3 is CASSYAGRWWNTEAFF. For the CDR3, the DNA is TGTGCCAGCAGTTACGCGGGTCGCTGGTGGAACACTGAAGCTTTCTTT.

The V call is TRBV10-3, the J call TRBJ2-3, with D unresolved. Germline CDR1 reads ENHRY; CDR2 reads SYGVKD. CDR3 length equals 15 residues. V lost 10 bases and J lost 0, with 17 bases in between. The DNA for the CDR3 is TGTGCCACATCTGGGTCTGGAATTAGCACAGATACGCAGTATTTT. Residues: CATSGSGISTDTQYF.

This clonotype occurred many times. This chain connects TRBV15 to TRBJ1-5; D ambiguous. The CDR3 covers 12 residues. CDR1 and CDR2 from the germline V gene are LNHNV and YYDKDF (reference sequence). V was cut by 8 bases and J by 2 bases, with 7 bases left in between. The CDR3 region is CATSFGNQPQHF. The CDR3, as DNA: TGTGCCACCTCGTTCGGCAATCAGCCCCAGCATTTT. The variable domain in full, completed from reference TRBV15 and TRBJ1-5, reads DAMVIQNPRYQVTQFGKPVTLSCSQTLNHNVMYWYQQKSSQAPKLLFHYYDKDFNNEADTPDNFQSRRPNTSFCFLDIRSPGLGDTAMYLCATSFGNQPQHFGDGTRLSIL.

Points on this clonotype: A much larger clone differs by one base, so this may be a read error. The gene calls are TRBV5-1 and TRBJ2-3; 8 positions agree with TRBD2. In germline, CDR1 is SGHRS, CDR2 YFSETQ. The CDR3 has 14 residues. In nucleotides, the CDR3 is TGCGCCAGCACCCGGGGGGGAATGCCAGATACGCAGGATTTT. This gives the protein CASTRGGMPDTQDF.

In its sample, this clonotype was seen many times. This chain connects TRBV12-3 or TRBV12-4 to TRBJ2-7; TRBD1 might be the D (6 bases). The CDR3 runs 15 residues. Trimming took off 3 bases at V and 0 bases at J, with 12 bases between the two ends. The CDR3 nucleotides read TGTGCCAGCAGTTTGGGGGCGACCAGCTCCTACGAGCAGTACTTC. Protein product: CASSLGATSSYEQYF.

V usage is TRBV2 and J usage is TRBJ1-2, with a possible D match to TRBD1 (6 bases). CDR1 is SNHLY, CDR2 FYNNEI, per germline. CDR3 length: 14 residues. V lost 6 bases and J lost 8, with 19 bases in between. The CDR3 protein is CASRDPRGLRGYTF. The CDR3 nucleotides are TGTGCCAGCAGAGACCCCAGGGGATTACGGGGCTACACCTTC.

This chain links TRBV20-1 with TRBJ2-3, with TRBD2 matching 9 bases. The trim removed 3 bases at V and 0 bases at J, leaving 4 bases unmatched. This CDR3 is 15 amino acids long. Germline CDR1 reads DFQATT; CDR2 reads SNEGSKA (reference sequence). The CDR3, as DNA: TGCAGTGCTAGCGGTCTAGCGGGGAGCACAGATACGCAGTATTTT. It is translated as CSASGLAGSTDTQYF.

Comments on this clonotype: An end of the junction does not agree with germline; a read error may underlie this. This chain links TRBV20-1 with TRBJ2-7; 8 nucleotides line up with TRBD1. CDR1 and CDR2 from the germline V gene are DFQATT and SNEGSKA (reference sequence). The CDR3 spans 15 residues. The CDR3 bases are TGCAGTGCTAGAGGCACCGGGACAGGCTTCTACGAGCAGCACTTC. Its translation: CSARGTGTGFYEQHF.

The chain uses TRBV24-1 and TRBJ2-7, with D perhaps matching TRBD1 (5 bases). This CDR3 spans 13 amino acids. CDR1 and CDR2 (germline): KGHDR, SFDVKD. V lost 7 bases, J lost 3 bases, and 12 bases lay in between. This chain's CDR3 is CATSRARDYEQYF. The CDR3 DNA is TGTGCCACCAGCCGGGCCAGGGACTACGAGCAGTACTTC.

This clonotype occurred many times. The chain uses TRBV6-1 and TRBJ2-2, with a tentative D call TRBD1 (6 bases). The CDR3 is 14 residues long. The germline V and J ends were trimmed by 4 bases and 6 bases, with 12 bases remaining between them. Germline loops: CDR1 MNHNS, CDR2 SASEGT. The CDR3 spells CASSVSTGPGELFF. The CDR3 DNA is TGTGCCAGCAGTGTCTCAACAGGGCCCGGGGAGCTGTTTTTT.

This chain joins TRBV25-1 and TRBJ2-2, with 9 bases that match TRBD2. The germline V gene has CDR1 MGHDK and CDR2 SYGVNS. The CDR3 spans 19 residues. V lost 2 bases, J lost 1 base, and 11 bases stayed unmatched. The CDR3 spells CASSEDLEIAGENTGELFF. DNA for the CDR3: TGTGCCAGCAGTGAAGACTTAGAGATAGCGGGGGAGAACACCGGGGAGCTGTTTTTT.

This clonotype was counted only a few times. The gene calls are TRBV20-1 and TRBJ2-7, with 8 bases that match TRBD2. V shed 4 bases and J 0 bases; nucleotides not matched to a gene: 2. The length of the CDR3 is 13 residues. Germline V gene sequence: CDR1 DFQATT, CDR2 SNEGSKA (reference sequence). The CDR3 region is CSATSGSSYEQYF. The CDR3 nucleotides read TGCAGTGCTACTAGCGGGTCCTCCTACGAGCAGTACTTC.

This clonotype came up a few times. This sequence joins TRBV20-1 and TRBJ2-3; TRBD2 aligns across 7 bases. The germline V gene has CDR1 DFQATT and CDR2 SNEGSKA (reference sequence). The CDR3 totals 12 residues. V lost 3 bases and J lost 3; bases outside the gene matches: 0. The CDR3 protein is CSASGGTDTQYF. DNA of the CDR3: TGCAGTGCTAGCGGGGGGACAGATACGCAGTATTTT.

As for this clonotype: This sequence may be a read error, since a much larger clone differs from it by one base. This sequence joins TRBV9 and TRBJ2-1, with 8 nucleotides matching TRBD2. The length of the CDR3 is 16 residues. Germline CDR1 reads SGDLS; CDR2 reads YYNGEE. Trimming removed 0 bases from V and 7 bases from J; junction bases left unmatched: 9. CDR3 DNA: TGTGCCAGCAGCGTAGCTCGGGCTAGCGGGTCGAATGAGCAGTTCTTC. Its protein product is CASSVARASGSNEQFF. Full variable domain (outside the CDR3, taken from reference TRBV9 and TRBJ2-1): DSGVTQTPKHLITATGQRVTLRCSPRSGDLSVYWYQQSLDQGLQFLIQYYNGEERAKGNILERFSAQQFPDLHSELNLSSLELGDSALYFCASSVARASGSNEQFFGPGTRLTVL.

The chain combines TRBV24-1 with TRBJ2-1; no firm D call. The V gene's germline CDR1 is KGHDR and CDR2 SFDVKD. The CDR3 contains 15 residues. Trimming left V 0 bases short and J 2 bases short, with 7 bases between. The CDR3 nucleotides are TGTGCCACCAGTGATTTGAGCGATACCTACAATGAGCAGTTCTTC. As protein: CATSDLSDTYNEQFF.

CDR3 nucleotide sequence: TGTGCCAGCAGCGTAGGGGCATACACTGAAGCTGGGACAGGGGTAGATACGCAGTATTTT. Translating gives CASSVGAYTEAGTGVDTQYF. This rearrangement joins TRBV9 to TRBJ2-3; TRBD1 matches 10 bases. Trimming removed 0 bases from V and 5 bases from J; junction bases left unmatched: 18. Germline CDR1 and CDR2: SGDLS and YYNGEE. This CDR3 comprises 20 residues.